This is a list of T cell receptor beta chains from one sample in a study of CD8 T cells in ankylosing spondylitis. TCRdb processed the 5' RACE reads anew with MiXCR; each CDR3 protein has one entry. The sample includes approximately 250,000 distinct CDR3 sequences, 30% to 35% of them seen just once. What was sequenced was blood, either unsorted or a sorted T cell fraction (not recorded which). All receptors come from a male donor with ankylosing spondylitis or in good health (not recorded which). CDR3s include the opening cysteine and the closing phenylalanine or tryptophan. The order of the fields is J gene, V gene, D gene, clone size, CDR3 length, CDR3 DNA, CDR3 protein. The D gene is left open where the match is weak. Some rows mark clone size as missing; the rest say once, few, many or name a class of expanded clone.

TRBJ2-3 | TRBV5-1 | TRBD2 | NA | 15 | TGCGCCAGTCGAAGAGCGGGGGGTAGCACCGATACGCAGTATTTT | CASRRAGGSTDTQYF
TRBJ1-2 | TRBV9 | TRBD1 | NA | 15 | TGTGCCAGCAGCGGCGCAGGGGGGACTAACTATGGCTACACCTTC | CASSGAGGTNYGYTF
TRBJ1-1 | TRBV5-1 | NA | few | 14 | TGCGCCAGCAGCCCCAGAGAAGGGGGCACTGAAGCTTTCTTT | CASSPREGGTEAFF
TRBJ1-3 | TRBV10-3 | NA | NA | 11 | TGTGCCATCAGCGCTGCAAACACCATATATTTT | CAISAANTIYF
TRBJ1-2 | TRBV29-1 | NA | NA | 12 | TGCAGCCTTCTCGACAGCAACGGTGGCTACACCTTC | CSLLDSNGGYTF
TRBJ2-5 | TRBV30 | NA | NA | 14 | TGTGCCTGGTCAGGGACCAGAAACCAAGAGACCCAGTACTTC | CAWSGTRNQETQYF
TRBJ2-2 | TRBV5-6 | NA | NA | 12 | TGTGCCAGCAGCTTCGGTCAGGGGGAGCTGTTTTTT | CASSFGQGELFF
TRBJ1-1 | TRBV3-1 | NA | NA | 15 | TGTGCCAGCAGCCCGATGACAGGTCTGAACACTGAAGCTTTCTTT | CASSPMTGLNTEAFF
TRBJ2-1 | TRBV5-1 | NA | NA | 14 | TGCGCCAGCAGCCTGTGGCGGCGTCCCAATGAGCAGTTCTTC | CASSLWRRPNEQFF
TRBJ2-1 | TRBV29-1 | NA | few | 13 | TGCAGCGTTGTCGTGGGTTCCTACAATGAGCAGTTCTTC | CSVVVGSYNEQFF
TRBJ1-1 | TRBV12-3/TRBV12-4 | NA | NA | 14 | TGTGCCAGCAGTTTGAGGGTCTTCAACACTGAAGCTTTCTTT | CASSLRVFNTEAFF
TRBJ1-2 | TRBV5-6 | NA | NA | 16 | TGTGCCAGCAGCTTGTGGTGGGGTACCGCTAACTATGGCTACACCTTC | CASSLWWGTANYGYTF
TRBJ2-1 | TRBV4-2 | NA | NA | 16 | TGTGCCAGCAGCCAAGCGGTCGGGGGGCAGGACAATGAGCAGTTCTTC | CASSQAVGGQDNEQFF
TRBJ2-7 | TRBV24-1 | NA | NA | 14 | TGTGCCACCATAGGCCGGGATATAACCTACGAGCAGTACTTC | CATIGRDITYEQYF
TRBJ2-2 | TRBV29-1 | NA | NA | 15 | TGCAGCGGCGGGGCGGGGGCTTTAAACACCGGGGAGCTGTTTTTT | CSGGAGALNTGELFF
TRBJ2-3 | TRBV24-1 | NA | few | 16 | TGTGCCACCAGTGATCCCCCCGGGACAAGTGCAGATACGCAGTATTTT | CATSDPPGTSADTQYF
TRBJ2-3 | TRBV15 | NA | few | 14 | TGTGCCACCAGTAGGGGCCGGGTCACAGATACGCAGTATTTT | CATSRGRVTDTQYF
TRBJ2-5 | TRBV12-3/TRBV12-4 | NA | many | 13 | TGTGCCAGCAGTCCCCGGACAGAAGAGACCCAGTACTTC | CASSPRTEETQYF
TRBJ2-1 | TRBV5-1 | NA | few | 13 | TGCGCCAGCAGCTTCGAGGGGGACTATGAGCAGTTCTTC | CASSFEGDYEQFF
TRBJ2-7 | TRBV12-3/TRBV12-4 | NA | NA | 13 | TGTGCCAGCAGTTTTGGGGCCACCTACGAGCAGTACTTC | CASSFGATYEQYF
TRBJ1-4 | TRBV18 | NA | NA | 14 | TGTGCCAGCTCACCGGCCCGAGCTAATGAAAAACTGTTTTTT | CASSPARANEKLFF
TRBJ2-1 | TRBV20-1 | TRBD2 | NA | 16 | TGCAGTGCTAGAGAAGCCGAGCGGGGAGGGTACAATGAGCAGTTCTTC | CSAREAERGGYNEQFF
TRBJ2-2 | TRBV12-3/TRBV12-4 | NA | NA | 12 | TGTGCCAGCAGTTTTTCGGGGTTGGAGCTGTTTTTT | CASSFSGLELFF
TRBJ2-3 | TRBV27 | NA | NA | 19 | TGTGCCAGCAGTTTAATTGTTCTCGGGAGACTCCCTAGCACAGATACGCAGTATTTT | CASSLIVLGRLPSTDTQYF
TRBJ1-5 | TRBV5-8 | NA | NA | 15 | TGTGCCAGCAGCTTGGGGTCAGCAAGCAATCAGCCCCAGCATTTT | CASSLGSASNQPQHF
TRBJ2-7 | TRBV7-8 | NA | NA | 15 | TGTGCCAGCAGCTTAGACTGGCGGGGGCCGTACGAGCAGTACTTC | CASSLDWRGPYEQYF
TRBJ1-1 | TRBV6-5 | TRBD1 | few | 11 | TGTGCCAGCAGAAGGGACAGTGAAGCTTTCTTT | CASRRDSEAFF
TRBJ2-1 | TRBV6-2/TRBV6-3 | NA | many | 15 | TGTGCCAGCACCAAAATAGGGGGTACGGACAATGAGCAGTTCTTC | CASTKIGGTDNEQFF
TRBJ2-7 | TRBV27 | NA | once | 13 | TGTGCCAGCAGTTTATCAACAGGGTACGAGCAGTACTTC | CASSLSTGYEQYF
TRBJ2-1 | TRBV20-1 | TRBD1 | NA | 17 | TGCTGTGCTAGAGATTCGTTATGGGACAGTTCCTACAATGAGCAGTTCTTC | CCARDSLWDSSYNEQFF
TRBJ1-6 | TRBV5-1 | TRBD1 | NA | 17 | TGCGCCAGCGGGGGGGACAGCAGAATGCGAAATAATTCACCCCTCCACTTT | CASGGDSRMRNNSPLHF
TRBJ1-1 | TRBV20-1 | NA | NA | 14 | TGCAGTGCTACAACCGGGACAATGAACACTGAAGCTTTCTTT | CSATTGTMNTEAFF
TRBJ2-7 | TRBV20-1 | TRBD1 | few | 11 | TGCAGTGTTGGGACAGGGGGCGAGCAGTACTTC | CSVGTGGEQYF
TRBJ2-5 | TRBV7-3 | NA | NA | 16 | TGTGCCAGCAGCCCGGGACGGAATCCCACGTATGAGACCCAGTACTTC | CASSPGRNPTYETQYF
TRBJ2-1 | TRBV12-3/TRBV12-4 | TRBD1 | NA | 17 | TGTGCCAGCAGTTCCTCATCGGGACAGGGGGCCTACAATGAGCAGTTCTTC | CASSSSSGQGAYNEQFF
TRBJ2-7 | TRBV10-3 | NA | NA | 15 | TGTGCCATCAGTGCGGCAGTAACCTCCTCCTACGAGCAGTACTTC | CAISAAVTSSYEQYF
TRBJ2-1 | TRBV12-3/TRBV12-4 | NA | NA | 11 | TGTGCCAGCACCCTTATGAATGAGCAGTTCTTC | CASTLMNEQFF
TRBJ2-1 | TRBV6-1 | TRBD2 | NA | 14 | TGTGCAGCGTCGGCTAGCGGGCGAAACAATGAGCAGTTCTTC | CAASASGRNNEQFF
TRBJ2-5 | TRBV20-1 | NA | few | 13 | TGCAGTGCTAGAGTTACTAATCAAGAGACCCAGTACTTC | CSARVTNQETQYF
TRBJ1-1 | TRBV6-6 | NA | many | 12 | TGTGCCAGCAGTACCCAGGGCACTGAAGCTTTCTTT | CASSTQGTEAFF
TRBJ2-7 | TRBV6-5 | TRBD1 | few | 17 | TGTGCCAGCAGTTACTCGATTGGGGACAGCGATGAGTACGAGCAGTACTTC | CASSYSIGDSDEYEQYF
TRBJ2-1 | TRBV24-1 | TRBD2 | NA | 17 | TGTGCCACCAGTGGCCTCGTAGCGGGGAGCTCCTACAATGAGCAGTTCTTC | CATSGLVAGSSYNEQFF
TRBJ2-3 | TRBV15 | NA | NA | 13 | TGTGCCACCAGACCGGAAAGCGGAGATACGCAGTATTTT | CATRPESGDTQYF